Detailed here is one TCR beta chain. No antigen is known for it. The sample comes from a study of Ad26.COV2.S vaccination and SARS-CoV-2 variants. Study-level findings and limits: Vaccine recipients posted higher spike-specific TCR breadth than their placebo counterparts.

TCRdb's copy holds only in-frame clones and misses some; the assay was immunoSEQ multiplex PCR. This sample has 350,000 to 450,000 clones; 80% to 90% occur once, and the top ten carry roughly 3.3%. The sample's treatment: about 20 received Ad26.COV2.S at low or high dose, single or two shots; about 5 received placebo; per-sample allocation not given. Following the first vaccine or placebo injection, samples were taken on day 63. A Boston donor was an adult aged 18-55 years. V lost 1 base to trimming and J lost 8 bases, with 14 bases between them. The CDR3 has 15 residues. Germline V gene sequence: CDR1 LNHDA, CDR2 SQIVND (reference sequence).

This receptor was taken from a person aged 18 to 65 who received the Ad26.COV2.S COVID-19 vaccine or a placebo. V usage is TRBV19 and J usage is TRBJ1-4, with a possible D match to TRBD1 (6 bases). Sequenced here: peripheral blood, sampled in a trial of Ad26.COV2.S vaccine versus placebo. CDR3 sequence reads: CASSIGGARGEKLFF. CDR3 coding DNA: TGTGCCAGTAGTATAGGGGGGGCGCGAGGCGAAAAACTGTTTTTT.